This T cell receptor beta chain was observed in a study of blood T cell repertoires in COVID-19. The V segment lost 4 bases and the J segment 6 bases; nucleotides outside the gene matches: 3. Germline assignment: CDR1 KGHSH and CDR2 LQKENI. The CDR3 length is 13 residues. As handled by the study authors: Amplifying reference gene primers gave estimates of nucleated cell counts. Method: immunoSEQ multiplex PCR; TCRdb's copy keeps in-frame clones and lacks some. For V, J and clone size, that table is used; D and trimming come from the DNA. The table shows 200,000 to 250,000 clones, with 60% to 85% occurring only once.

The receptor was isolated from a woman in her 70s with acute or convalescent COVID-19. The sample was peripheral blood. The rearrangement uses TRBV18 and TRBJ2-1; 7 bases align to TRBD1. The CDR3 is CASSQGQTNEQFF. The CDR3 DNA is TGTGCCAGCTCACAGGGACAGACCAATGAGCAGTTCTTC.